This T cell receptor (beta chain) was observed in a study of T-cell reconstitution after alpha-beta-depleted transplantation in children. This clonotype occurred many times. V was pared by 6 bases and J by 2 bases, with 15 bases between. This CDR3 comprises 14 residues. Germline CDR1 and CDR2: DFQATT and SNEGSKA (reference sequence). Preparation of the TCRbeta library used unique molecular identifiers. MiXCR, applied by TCRdb to the PCR reads, yields one record per CDR3 protein. The table lists about 230,000 distinct CDR3 sequences, around 9.6% of them singletons. V and J are TRBV20-1 and TRBJ2-3, with D possibly being TRBD2 (6 bases). Sequencing was performed on PBMCs from the stem cell graft donor, taken from the stem cell graft. The sequence was collected from a human donor who donated a stem cell graft to a child with acute lymphoblastic leukemia. The CDR3 sequence: CSAPAGGTTDTQYF. CDR3 sequence (DNA): TGCAGTGCGCCAGCGGGCGGAACCACAGATACGCAGTATTTT.